This T cell receptor beta chain was captured in a study of blood T cell repertoires in COVID-19. Study-wide context: Collection of acute and convalescent COVID-19 samples took place in the United States, Italy and Spain. T cells, B-cell-depleted T cells, or PBMCs provided the cDNA or gDNA that served as material.

Germline V lookup: CDR1 MGHRA, CDR2 YSYEKL. The CDR3 has 15 residues. Trimming shortened V by 0 bases and J by 5 bases, and 14 bases separated the two germline ends. Seattle's cohort entered during active infection and was followed longitudinally. Source study methods: From reference gene primer amplification, estimates of nucleated cell counts were derived. Only in-frame clones appear in the TCRdb table, and some are missing; sequencing was by immunoSEQ multiplex PCR. The V and J calls and clone size come from that table; D and trimming were worked out from the DNA. The sample consists of 150,000 to 250,000 clones, around 94% of them appearing once.

The origin of this receptor is a man between 25 and 39 years old with COVID-19, enrolled during active disease. Material for sequencing was peripheral blood. The chain combines TRBV4-1 with TRBJ2-7; D might be TRBD1 (6 bases). CDR3 coding DNA: TGCGCCAGCAGCCAAGATAAGAGGGGGTCTGACGAGCAGTACTTC. Amino acid sequence: CASSQDKRGSDEQYF.